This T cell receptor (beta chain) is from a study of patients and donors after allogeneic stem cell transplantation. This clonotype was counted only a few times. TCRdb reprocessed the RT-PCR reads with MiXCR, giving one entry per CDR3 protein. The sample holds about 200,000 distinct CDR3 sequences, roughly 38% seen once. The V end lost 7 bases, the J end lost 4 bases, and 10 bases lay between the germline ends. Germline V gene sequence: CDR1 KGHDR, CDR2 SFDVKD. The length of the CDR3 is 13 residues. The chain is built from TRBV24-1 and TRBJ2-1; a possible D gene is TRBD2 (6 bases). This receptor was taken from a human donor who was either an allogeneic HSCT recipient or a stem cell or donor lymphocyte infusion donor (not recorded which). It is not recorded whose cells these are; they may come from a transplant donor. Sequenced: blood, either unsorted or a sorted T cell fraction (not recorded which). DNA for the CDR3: TGTGCCACCAGCCCGGGGGTATACAATGAGCAGTTCTTC. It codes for CATSPGVYNEQFF.